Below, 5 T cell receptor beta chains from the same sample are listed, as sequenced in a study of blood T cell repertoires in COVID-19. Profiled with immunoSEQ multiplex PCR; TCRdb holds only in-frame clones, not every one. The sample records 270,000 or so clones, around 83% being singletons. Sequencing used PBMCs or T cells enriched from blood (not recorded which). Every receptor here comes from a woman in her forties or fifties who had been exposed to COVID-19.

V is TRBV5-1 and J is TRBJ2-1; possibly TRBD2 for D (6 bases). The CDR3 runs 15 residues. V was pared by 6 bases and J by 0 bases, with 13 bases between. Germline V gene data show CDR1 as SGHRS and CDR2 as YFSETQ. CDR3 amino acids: CASTDSGSSYNEQFF. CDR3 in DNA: TGCGCCAGCACCGATAGCGGAAGCTCCTACAATGAGCAGTTCTTC.

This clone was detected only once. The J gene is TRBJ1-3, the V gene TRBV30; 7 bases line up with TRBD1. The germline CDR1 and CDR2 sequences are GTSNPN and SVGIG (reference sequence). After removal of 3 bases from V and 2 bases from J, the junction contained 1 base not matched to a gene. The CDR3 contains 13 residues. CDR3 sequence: CAWRDRPGNTIYF. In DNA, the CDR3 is TGTGCCTGGAGGGACAGGCCTGGAAACACCATATATTTT.

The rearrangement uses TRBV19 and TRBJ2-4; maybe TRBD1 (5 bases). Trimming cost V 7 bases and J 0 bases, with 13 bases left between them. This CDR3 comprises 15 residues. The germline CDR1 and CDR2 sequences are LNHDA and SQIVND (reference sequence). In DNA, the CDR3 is TGTGCCAGTACTAAAGGGGAACTAGCCAAAAACATTCAGTACTTC. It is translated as CASTKGELAKNIQYF. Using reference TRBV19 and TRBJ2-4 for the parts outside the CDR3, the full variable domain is DGGITQSPKYLFRKEGQNVTLSCEQNLNHDAMYWYRQDPGQGLRLIYYSQIVNDFQKGDIAEGYSVSREKKESFPLTVTSAQKNPTAFYLCASTKGELAKNIQYFGAGTRLSVL.

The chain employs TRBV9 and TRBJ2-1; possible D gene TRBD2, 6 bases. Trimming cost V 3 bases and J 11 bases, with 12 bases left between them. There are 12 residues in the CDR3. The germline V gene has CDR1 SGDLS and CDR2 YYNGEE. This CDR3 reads CASSAAGYKQFF. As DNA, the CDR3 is TGTGCCAGCAGCGCCGCGGGGTACAAGCAGTTCTTC.

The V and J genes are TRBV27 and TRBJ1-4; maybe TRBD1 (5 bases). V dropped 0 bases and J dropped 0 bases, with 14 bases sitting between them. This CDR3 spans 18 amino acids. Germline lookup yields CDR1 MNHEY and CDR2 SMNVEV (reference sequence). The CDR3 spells CASSLSRGTVATNEKLFF. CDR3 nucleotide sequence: TGTGCCAGCAGTTTATCACGGGGGACGGTTGCAACTAATGAAAAACTGTTTTTT.